This T cell receptor beta chain was captured in a study of T cell responses to AZD1222 COVID-19 vaccine. Study overall: Samples with a second dose at about 4 or about 12 weeks were pooled together. The study's findings and limits: White British people made up most donors, females outnumbered males, and clonal diversity was possibly underestimated. Dominant CD4 TCR responses targeted spike regions 160-218 and 743-854.

CDR1 is SGDLS, CDR2 YYNGEE, per germline. The CDR3 consists of 17 residues. Trimming shortened V by 4 bases and J by 0 bases, and 14 bases separated the two germline ends. As for this clone: The antigen is unknown.

Only in-frame clones appear in the TCRdb table, and some are missing; sequencing was by immunoSEQ multiplex PCR. The table has about 130,000 clones, approximately 83% seen once. The material sequenced was peripheral blood, taken on day 0 of AZD1222 vaccination. The clonotype comes from an adult in good health. The chain couples TRBV9 to TRBJ1-6, with D unclear. CDR3 region: CASSTTGLGSYNSPLHF. For the CDR3, the DNA is TGTGCCAGCAGCACGACGGGTCTTGGCTCCTATAATTCACCCCTCCACTTT.